A selection of T cell receptor beta chains follows, all from one sample in a study of blood T cell repertoires in COVID-19. Sequencing was performed with immunoSEQ multiplex PCR; in TCRdb, only in-frame clones are kept and a portion is missing. Of about 290,000 clones in the sample, approximately 88% were seen once. The sequencing sample was made of peripheral blood. Receptor source: a woman in her 40s who had recovered from COVID-19. The CDR3 runs from the conserved cysteine through the conserved F or W. Fields, in order: clone size, D gene, J gene, V gene, CDR3 protein, CDR3 DNA. The D gene is left open where the match is weak. Clone size is shown for a subset of rows, as once, few, many or a class of expanded clone.

abundance: .
d_gene: TRBD2
j_gene: TRBJ2-1
v_gene: TRBV7-3
CDR3aa: CASSPLAGTTNEQFF
CDR3nt: TGTGCCAGCAGCCCCTTAGCGGGGACTACGAATGAGCAGTTCTTC

abundance: .
d_gene: .
j_gene: TRBJ2-5
v_gene: TRBV14
CDR3aa: CASSNELRETQYF
CDR3nt: TGTGCCAGCAGCAACGAACTCAGGGAGACCCAGTACTTC

abundance: .
d_gene: TRBD1
j_gene: TRBJ2-1
v_gene: TRBV27
CDR3aa: CASSLWGTGSYNEQFF
CDR3nt: TGTGCCAGCAGTTTGTGGGGGACAGGGTCCTACAATGAGCAGTTCTTC

abundance: .
d_gene: .
j_gene: TRBJ1-2
v_gene: TRBV2
CDR3aa: CASSEWGQDGYTF
CDR3nt: TGTGCCAGCAGTGAATGGGGCCAGGATGGCTACACCTTC

abundance: .
d_gene: TRBD1
j_gene: TRBJ1-4
v_gene: TRBV7-9
CDR3aa: CASSWTGAGNEKLFF
CDR3nt: TGTGCCAGCAGCTGGACAGGGGCGGGTAATGAAAAACTGTTTTTT

abundance: .
d_gene: TRBD2
j_gene: TRBJ2-7
v_gene: TRBV6-5
CDR3aa: CATGGGTKAYEQYF
CDR3nt: TGTGCCACCGGGGGAGGGACTAAAGCCTACGAGCAGTACTTC

abundance: .
d_gene: .
j_gene: TRBJ1-2
v_gene: TRBV3-1/TRBV3-2
CDR3aa: CASSPRGQGGVDGYTF
CDR3nt: TGTGCCAGCAGCCCCCGAGGTCAGGGAGGAGTGGATGGCTACACCTTC

abundance: .
d_gene: TRBD1
j_gene: TRBJ1-5
v_gene: TRBV19
CDR3aa: CASTRDSNVGQPQHF
CDR3nt: TGTGCCAGCACAAGGGACAGTAATGTAGGGCAGCCCCAGCATTTT

abundance: .
d_gene: TRBD1
j_gene: TRBJ2-7
v_gene: TRBV6-1
CDR3aa: CASSVWTGGRDLYEQYF
CDR3nt: TGTGCCAGCAGTGTATGGACAGGGGGTCGGGATCTATACGAGCAGTACTTC

abundance: .
d_gene: TRBD1
j_gene: TRBJ2-7
v_gene: TRBV28
CDR3aa: CATVGTGKAYEQYF
CDR3nt: TGTGCCACTGTGGGGACAGGGAAGGCGTACGAGCAGTACTTC

abundance: .
d_gene: .
j_gene: TRBJ1-1
v_gene: TRBV10-1
CDR3aa: CASSESEIGAGRNTEAFF
CDR3nt: TGCGCCAGCAGTGAGTCGGAGATAGGGGCAGGCCGTAACACTGAAGCTTTCTTT

abundance: .
d_gene: TRBD2
j_gene: TRBJ2-1
v_gene: TRBV11-3
CDR3aa: CASSLGLAGHNEQFF
CDR3nt: TGTGCCAGCAGCTTAGGACTAGCGGGTCACAATGAGCAGTTCTTC

abundance: .
d_gene: .
j_gene: TRBJ1-4
v_gene: TRBV6-1
CDR3aa: CASSEDPGNEKLFF
CDR3nt: TGTGCCAGCAGTGAAGACCCGGGAAATGAAAAACTGTTTTTT

abundance: .
d_gene: TRBD1
j_gene: TRBJ1-5
v_gene: TRBV27
CDR3aa: CASRAGTGGSQPQHF
CDR3nt: TGTGCCAGCAGGGCCGGGACAGGGGGCAGTCAGCCCCAGCATTTT

abundance: .
d_gene: .
j_gene: TRBJ2-1
v_gene: TRBV27
CDR3aa: CASNSYNEQFF
CDR3nt: TGTGCCAGCAACTCATACAATGAGCAGTTCTTC

abundance: .
d_gene: TRBD2
j_gene: TRBJ2-1
v_gene: TRBV7-2
CDR3aa: CASSLLAGVSNEQFF
CDR3nt: TGTGCCAGCAGCTTACTGGCGGGAGTTAGCAATGAGCAGTTCTTC

abundance: .
d_gene: TRBD1
j_gene: TRBJ1-4
v_gene: TRBV5-4
CDR3aa: CATGQGATATNEKLFF
CDR3nt: TGTGCCACCGGACAGGGGGCAACTGCAACTAATGAAAAACTGTTTTTT

abundance: once
d_gene: .
j_gene: TRBJ2-3
v_gene: TRBV28
CDR3aa: CASSFLADPTADTQYF
CDR3nt: TGTGCCAGCAGTTTCCTGGCGGATCCTACTGCAGATACGCAGTATTTT

abundance: .
d_gene: .
j_gene: TRBJ2-7
v_gene: TRBV27
CDR3aa: CASSFGRRLNEQYF
CDR3nt: TGTGCCAGCAGTTTCGGCCGGAGGCTGAACGAGCAGTACTTC

abundance: few
d_gene: .
j_gene: TRBJ1-3
v_gene: TRBV30
CDR3aa: CAWSVRVGQVDTIYF
CDR3nt: TGTGCCTGGAGTGTACGCGTGGGGCAGGTCGACACCATATATTTT

abundance: .
d_gene: TRBD2
j_gene: TRBJ2-2
v_gene: TRBV3-1/TRBV3-2
CDR3aa: CASSLSGGNTGELFF
CDR3nt: TGTGCCAGCAGCCTTAGCGGGGGAAACACCGGGGAGCTGTTTTTT

abundance: .
d_gene: TRBD2
j_gene: TRBJ2-1
v_gene: TRBV19
CDR3aa: CASSTPGGSSYNEQFF
CDR3nt: TGTGCCAGTAGTACCCCCGGCGGGAGCTCCTACAATGAGCAGTTCTTC

abundance: .
d_gene: TRBD2
j_gene: TRBJ2-1
v_gene: TRBV9
CDR3aa: CASSVVSGSSYNEQFF
CDR3nt: TGTGCCAGCAGCGTAGTCAGCGGGAGCTCCTACAATGAGCAGTTCTTC

abundance: .
d_gene: TRBD2
j_gene: TRBJ2-5
v_gene: TRBV5-1
CDR3aa: CASWGLAGGSGETQYF
CDR3nt: TGCGCCAGCTGGGGACTAGCGGGAGGATCGGGGGAGACCCAGTACTTC

abundance: .
d_gene: .
j_gene: TRBJ2-7
v_gene: TRBV11-3
CDR3aa: CASSPREAVYEQYF
CDR3nt: TGTGCCAGCAGCCCCCGTGAGGCTGTCTACGAGCAGTACTTC

abundance: .
d_gene: TRBD2
j_gene: TRBJ2-2
v_gene: TRBV9
CDR3aa: CASSNLAGSTGELFF
CDR3nt: TGTGCCAGCAGCAACCTAGCGGGAAGCACCGGGGAGCTGTTTTTT

abundance: once
d_gene: .
j_gene: TRBJ1-5
v_gene: TRBV7-8
CDR3aa: CASSDARVTAQPQHF
CDR3nt: TGTGCCAGCAGCGACGCCCGGGTCACTGCTCAGCCCCAGCATTTT

abundance: .
d_gene: TRBD1
j_gene: TRBJ1-3
v_gene: TRBV28
CDR3aa: CASSLDRTYSGNTIYF
CDR3nt: TGTGCCAGCAGTTTGGACAGGACTTACTCTGGAAACACCATATATTTT

abundance: .
d_gene: TRBD1
j_gene: TRBJ1-5
v_gene: TRBV7-9
CDR3aa: CASSPGQGASNQPQHF
CDR3nt: TGTGCCAGCAGCCCCGGACAGGGGGCCTCCAATCAGCCCCAGCATTTT

abundance: .
d_gene: .
j_gene: TRBJ1-4
v_gene: TRBV13
CDR3aa: CASSFGTIGGKLFF
CDR3nt: TGTGCCAGCAGCTTCGGGACAATAGGGGGAAAACTGTTTTTT

abundance: .
d_gene: TRBD1
j_gene: TRBJ2-7
v_gene: TRBV6-5
CDR3aa: CASSYNRDRDYEQYF
CDR3nt: TGTGCCAGCAGTTACAACCGGGACAGGGACTACGAGCAGTACTTC